The present TCR beta chain was sequenced within a study of T cell clonotyping in hematopoietic cell transplantation. Study overall: Cytoreduction preceded collection of pretransplant recipient samples. Study observations and caveats: Higher Inverse Simpson Index values in graft donor and pretransplant recipient predicted broader posttransplant TCR diversity. After transplant, recipient diversity fell while pathologically expanded clonotypes grew through day 180.

The time point is: recipient sample about 28 days before transplant, after cytoreduction. As regards this clone: The antigen remains unidentified.

Clones were sequenced by immunoSEQ multiplex PCR, and TCRdb holds only the in-frame ones, with some missing. The sample includes tens of thousands of clones, around 86% of them seen just once. CDR3 length: 13 amino acids. The ends were cut back, 0 bases at V and 5 bases at J, with 8 bases in the middle. The V gene's germline CDR1 is SGHNT and CDR2 YYREEE (reference sequence). The specimen comprised peripheral blood mononuclear cells, sampled before stem cell transplant. The V gene is TRBV5-4, the J gene TRBJ1-1; possibly TRBD1 for D (5 bases). The TCR originated in a man in his 60s with biphenotypic leukemia. Some clones in this sample may be carry-over from other donors' samples. This CDR3 is CASSLGQSTEAFF. The DNA of the CDR3 is TGTGCCAGCAGCTTGGGACAGTCGACTGAAGCTTTCTTT. The whole variable domain, filled in from reference TRBV5-4 and TRBJ1-1, reads ETGVTQSPTHLIKTRGQQVTLRCSSQSGHNTVSWYQQALGQGPQFIFQYYREEENGRGNFPPRFSGLQFPNYSSELNVNALELDDSALYLCASSLGQSTEAFFGQGTRLTVV.